This T cell receptor beta chain was found in a study of T cells after yellow fever vaccination. About the research overall: The authors prepared low-cell-number fractions using SMART-Seq v4 Ultra Low Input. Study findings and constraints: Peaking faster, on day 5 versus 15, the secondary response was nonetheless weaker.

TCRdb reprocessed the 5' RACE reads with MiXCR, giving one entry per CDR3 protein. This sample has fewer than 450,000 distinct CDR3 sequences, with about 4% found just once. This clonotype was recorded at least ten times. The target antigen is unknown. The CDR3 loop spans 14 amino acids. The ends were cut back, 4 bases at V and 4 bases at J, with 12 bases in the middle. Germline V gives CDR1 MRHNA, CDR2 SNTAGT. The receptor was isolated from a man younger than 35 who received the YFV17D yellow fever vaccine. The chain recombines TRBV6-4 with TRBJ2-3; D may match TRBD1 or TRBD2 (5 bases each). Sample: PBMCs, taken 5 days after the yellow fever booster vaccination. CDR3: CASSVGQGADTQYF. CDR3 DNA: TGTGCCAGCAGTGTTGGCCAGGGAGCAGATACGCAGTATTTT.